These T cell receptor beta chains were read from a single sample in a study of blood T cell repertoires in COVID-19. Assay: immunoSEQ multiplex PCR; the TCRdb copy retains only in-frame clones and omits some. This sample carries 110,000 to 150,000 clones, 78% of them seen once, and the ten largest clones take about 6%. Sequencing used PBMCs or T cells enriched from blood (not recorded which). All receptors come from a woman in her forties or fifties who had recovered from COVID-19. The CDR3 runs from the conserved cysteine through the conserved F or W. The order of the fields is clone size, J gene, V gene, D gene, CDR3 DNA, CDR3 protein. D genes are given only for firm matches. Clone size is given for some rows only: seen once, a few or many times, or a class if the clone is expanded.

NA	TRBJ1-1	TRBV28	TRBD1	TGTGCCGCCTTACAGGGGCGGAACACTGAAGCTTTCTTT	CAALQGRNTEAFF
once	TRBJ2-1	TRBV3-1/TRBV3-2	TRBD2	TGTGCCAGCAGCCACCAACCGGGACTAGGTCATAATGAGCAGTTCTTC	CASSHQPGLGHNEQFF
NA	TRBJ2-2	TRBV28	TRBD2	TGTGCCAGCAGTTCCATTGCCCGCGGGGGTACGACCGGGGAGCTGTTTTTT	CASSSIARGGTTGELFF
NA	TRBJ2-1	TRBV21-1	NA	TGTGCCAGCACCAATAGCGGGTGGGAGTGGGATGAGCAGTTCTTC	CASTNSGWEWDEQFF
NA	TRBJ1-1	TRBV6-5	NA	TGTGCCAGCAGTTTTACAGGACATCTGAACACTGAAGCTTTCTTT	CASSFTGHLNTEAFF
NA	TRBJ1-2	TRBV5-1	TRBD1	TGCGCCAGCAGCTACGGACAGGGGGCGCTCCTAAACTATGGCTACACCTTC	CASSYGQGALLNYGYTF
NA	TRBJ1-6	TRBV27	TRBD1	TGTGCCAGCAGTTTTAGGACAGGCTATAATTCACCCCTCCACTTT	CASSFRTGYNSPLHF
NA	TRBJ2-3	TRBV5-1	NA	TGCGCCAGCAGCCCGAGTGCCGGCACAGATACGCAGTATTTT	CASSPSAGTDTQYF
NA	TRBJ2-5	TRBV29-1	NA	TGCAGCGCCCGGCGAGTCACCGGGGTCGGTCAGACCCAGTACTTC	CSARRVTGVGQTQYF
NA	TRBJ1-3	TRBV11-2	NA	TGTGCCAGCAGCCAGGCGGGGCAGGGACTTCACACCATATATTTT	CASSQAGQGLHTIYF
few	TRBJ2-7	TRBV3-1/TRBV3-2	NA	TGTGCCAGCAGCCCCCGTGCGGGGCGGAACGAGCAGTACTTC	CASSPRAGRNEQYF
NA	TRBJ1-3	TRBV5-1	NA	TGCGCCAGCAGCGGGGACAACGCTGGAAACACCATATATTTT	CASSGDNAGNTIYF
NA	TRBJ2-2	TRBV19	TRBD2	TGTGCCAGTAGCCGATCGGGACTAGCGGGGGCAACAACGAACACCGGGGAGCTGTTTTTT	CASSRSGLAGATTNTGELFF
NA	TRBJ2-2	TRBV6-5	NA	TGTGCCAGCAGCCACCCGAGCACCGGGGAGCTGTTTTTT	CASSHPSTGELFF
NA	TRBJ1-1	TRBV19	TRBD1	TGTGCCAGTAGCCTGACAGGGACCACTGAAGCTTTCTTT	CASSLTGTTEAFF
NA	TRBJ1-4	TRBV6-5	NA	TGTGCCAGCAGGGCAGCGAATGAAAAACTGTTTTTT	CASRAANEKLFF
NA	TRBJ2-1	TRBV7-2	NA	TGTGCCAGCAGCCCGCGGGGTGGGGCTTCCTACAATGAGCAGTTCTTC	CASSPRGGASYNEQFF
NA	TRBJ1-5	TRBV15	NA	TGTGCCACCAGAGCCCTGATAGAGGGGGATAAGCCCCAGCATTTT	CATRALIEGDKPQHF
NA	TRBJ2-7	TRBV9	NA	TGTGCCAGCAGCCCCCGGGGCTACGAGCAGTACTTC	CASSPRGYEQYF
NA	TRBJ1-2	TRBV28	NA	TGTGCCAGCCACGAGGACGGGGAGGACTATGGCTACACCTTC	CASHEDGEDYGYTF
NA	TRBJ2-1	TRBV7-9	NA	TGTGCCAGCAGCCCCCCTGACAGACGGCAGTTCTTC	CASSPPDRRQFF
NA	TRBJ1-5	TRBV7-8	NA	TGTGCCAGCAGCCGAGACACGTATAGCAATCAGCCCCAGCATTTT	CASSRDTYSNQPQHF